The clone carrying this T cell receptor beta chain was seen a few times. Its cognate antigen is unknown. Only in-frame clones appear in the TCRdb table, and some are missing; sequencing was by immunoSEQ multiplex PCR. The sample consists of approximately 85,000 clones, about 88% of them appearing once. The CDR3 sequence is 12 residues long. Germline CDR1 reads GTSNPN; CDR2 reads SVGIG (reference sequence). The ends were cut back, 2 bases at V and 6 bases at J, with 10 bases in the middle. This record comes from a study of radiation and T cells in renal cell carcinoma. General study results and limits: From baseline, blood top tumor clonotypes peaked at 2 weeks post-radiation.

Time point specified: blood 4 weeks post-SBRT, at nephrectomy. This sample's treatment: 15 Gy SBRT to primary tumor, nephrectomy 4 weeks later. Nephrectomy followed 15 Gy stereotactic body radiation by 4 weeks. Blood was sampled at baseline, 2 weeks and 4 weeks after SBRT. The chain has TRBV30 and TRBJ1-1, with D uncertain. The starting material was blood, obtained from a patient whose treatment included radiotherapy and nephrectomy. This receptor was obtained from a woman aged 65 to 85 with renal cell carcinoma. The CDR3 DNA is TGTGCCTGGAGTCCTCAAAGGGCTGAAGCTTTCTTT. This sequence encodes CAWSPQRAEAFF.